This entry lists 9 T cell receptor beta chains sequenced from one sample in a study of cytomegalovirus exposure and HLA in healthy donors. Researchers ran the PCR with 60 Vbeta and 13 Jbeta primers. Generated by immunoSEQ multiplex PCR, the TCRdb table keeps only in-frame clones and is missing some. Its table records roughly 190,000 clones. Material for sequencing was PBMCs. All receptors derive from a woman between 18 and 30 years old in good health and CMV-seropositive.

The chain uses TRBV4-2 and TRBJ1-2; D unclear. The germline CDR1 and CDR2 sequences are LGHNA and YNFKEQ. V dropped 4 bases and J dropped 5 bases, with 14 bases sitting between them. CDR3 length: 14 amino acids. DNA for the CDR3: TGTGCCAGCAGCCGGGAGGAGGGTGGATATGGCTACACCTTC. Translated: CASSREEGGYGYTF.

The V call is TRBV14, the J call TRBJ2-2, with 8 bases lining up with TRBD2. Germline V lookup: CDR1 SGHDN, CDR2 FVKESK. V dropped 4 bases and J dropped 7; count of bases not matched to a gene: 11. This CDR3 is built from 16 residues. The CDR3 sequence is CASSRNGRGADGELFF. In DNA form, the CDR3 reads TGTGCCAGCAGCCGAAATGGGCGGGGGGCCGACGGGGAGCTGTTTTTT.

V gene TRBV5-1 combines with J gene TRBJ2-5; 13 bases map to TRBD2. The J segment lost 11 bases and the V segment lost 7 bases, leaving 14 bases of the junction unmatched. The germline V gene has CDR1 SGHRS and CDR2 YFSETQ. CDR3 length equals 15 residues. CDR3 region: CASGPGLAGVQEQYF. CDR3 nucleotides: TGCGCCAGCGGGCCCGGACTAGCGGGAGTTCAGGAGCAGTACTTC.

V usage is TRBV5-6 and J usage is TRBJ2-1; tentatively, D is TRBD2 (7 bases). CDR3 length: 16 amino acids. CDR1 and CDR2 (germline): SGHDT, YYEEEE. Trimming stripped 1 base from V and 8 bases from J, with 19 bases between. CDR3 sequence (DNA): TGTGCCAGCAGCTTGTGGGTGGGGGGGCCGTTCTATGAGCAGTTCTTC. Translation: CASSLWVGGPFYEQFF.

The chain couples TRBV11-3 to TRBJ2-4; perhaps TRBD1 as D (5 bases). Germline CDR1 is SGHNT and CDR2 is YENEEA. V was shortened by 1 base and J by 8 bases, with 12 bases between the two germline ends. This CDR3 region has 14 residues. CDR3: CASSLVTGSDIQYF. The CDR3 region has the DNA TGTGCCAGCAGCTTAGTCACAGGCTCGGACATTCAGTACTTC.

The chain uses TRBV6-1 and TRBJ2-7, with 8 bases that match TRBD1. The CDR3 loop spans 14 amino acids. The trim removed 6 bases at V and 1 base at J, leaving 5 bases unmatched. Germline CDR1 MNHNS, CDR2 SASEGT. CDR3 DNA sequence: TGTGCCAGCAGGCCGGGACAGGCTTCCTACGAGCAGTACTTC. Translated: CASRPGQASYEQYF.

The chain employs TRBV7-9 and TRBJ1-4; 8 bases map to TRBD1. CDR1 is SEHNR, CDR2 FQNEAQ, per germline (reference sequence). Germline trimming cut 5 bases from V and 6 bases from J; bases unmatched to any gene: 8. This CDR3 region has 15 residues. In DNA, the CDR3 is TGTGCCAGCAGCCCGGGACAGGTTTTTTATGAAAAACTGTTTTTT. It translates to CASSPGQVFYEKLFF.

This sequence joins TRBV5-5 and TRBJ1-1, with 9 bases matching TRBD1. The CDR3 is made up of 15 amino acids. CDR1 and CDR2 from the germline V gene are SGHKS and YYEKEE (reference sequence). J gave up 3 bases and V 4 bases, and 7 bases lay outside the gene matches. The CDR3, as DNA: TGTGCCAGCAGCGACCCCGGGACAGGGTACACTGAAGCTTTCTTT. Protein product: CASSDPGTGYTEAFF. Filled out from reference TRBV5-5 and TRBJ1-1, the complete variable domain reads DAGVTQSPTHLIKTRGQQVTLRCSPISGHKSVSWYQQVLGQGPQFIFQYYEKEERGRGNFPDRFSARQFPNYSSELNVNALLLGDSALYLCASSDPGTGYTEAFFGQGTRLTVV.

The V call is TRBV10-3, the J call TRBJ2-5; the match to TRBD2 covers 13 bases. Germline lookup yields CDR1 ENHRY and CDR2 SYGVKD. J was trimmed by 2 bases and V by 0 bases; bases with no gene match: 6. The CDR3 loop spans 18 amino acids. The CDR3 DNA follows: TGTGCCATCAGTGAGTCCGCGCTGGGACTAGCGGGGCAAGAGACCCAGTACTTC. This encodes CAISESALGLAGQETQYF.